This T cell receptor (beta chain) was captured by sequencing in a study of blood T cell repertoires in COVID-19. Study background: There were acute and convalescent COVID-19 samples, and they came from the United States, Italy and Spain. Nucleic acid was either cDNA or gDNA, and it came from T cells, B-cell-depleted T cells, or PBMCs.

The CDR3 sequence is 14 residues long. V was clipped by 6 bases and J by 1 base; unmatched bases: 6. The germline V gene has CDR1 SGHNT and CDR2 YYREEE (reference sequence). In the original analysis: Researchers report that nucleated cell counts were estimated from reference gene primer amplification. Here immunoSEQ multiplex PCR was the method, and the copy in TCRdb shows in-frame clones only, minus some. V and J calls and clone size come straight from that table; D and trimming were deduced from the DNA. The table includes a few hundred thousand clones, roughly 80% detected once. The sample was peripheral blood. This sequence was found in a man at least 80 years old with acute or convalescent COVID-19. This chain uses TRBV5-4 with TRBJ1-2, with 7 bases identical to TRBD1. The DNA of the CDR3 is TGTGCCAGCAACACACAGGGGCTTAACTATGGCTACACCTTC. It is translated as CASNTQGLNYGYTF.